This TCR beta chain appears in the sequencing data of a study of T cells in localized non-small cell lung cancer. TCRdb's copy holds only in-frame clones and misses some; the assay was immunoSEQ multiplex PCR. The sample has about 24,000 clones, more than 65% seen once. Study results and caveats: Without multi-region sequencing, intratumor heterogeneity could not be excluded. Uninvolved neighboring lung showed the greatest T cell clonality, exceeding tumor. Longer overall survival was linked to higher blood T cell density. Of the top 100 tumor clones, median around 50 were in adjacent lung, about 26 among its top 100.

Trimming removed 3 bases from V and 4 bases from J; junction bases left unmatched: 7. Germline CDR1 and CDR2: MDHEN and SYDVKM. The CDR3 runs to 15 residues. This clone came up once. Its cognate antigen is unknown. Sequenced material: PBMCs, taken before any cancer treatment. The receptor comes from a man between 40 and 70 years old with stage II lung adenocarcinoma. This sequence joins TRBV28 and TRBJ1-2, with 8 bases aligning to TRBD1. The CDR3 region is CASSFHPGQGYGYTF. The CDR3 DNA sequence: TGTGCCAGCAGTTTTCACCCAGGACAGGGCTATGGCTACACCTTC.